The present T cell receptor (beta chain) was sequenced within a study of shared clonotypes between healthy human individuals. Germline V gives CDR1 SGHNT, CDR2 YYREEE (reference sequence). The CDR3 covers 13 residues. V was trimmed by 2 bases and J by 2 bases, leaving 7 bases between them. Generated by immunoSEQ multiplex PCR, the TCRdb table keeps only in-frame clones and is missing some. Of about 2.4 million clones detected, roughly 93% appear once; the ten largest clones hold 0.35% to 0.45%. Sequences were obtained from naive CD4+ T cells from PBMCs. As for subset: CD45RA+ positively selected. The TCR comes from a man younger than 30 in good health. Some clones in this sample may be carry-over from other donors' samples. The chain employs TRBV5-4 and TRBJ2-5, with D uncertain. CDR3 bases: TGTGCCAGCAGCTTTAACGGGCAAGAGACCCAGTACTTC. This translates into CASSFNGQETQYF.